The clone carrying this T cell receptor beta chain was recorded once. Its antigen remains unknown. The record originates from a study of OX40 agonist ivuxolimab in advanced cancers. Germline V gene lookup returns CDR1 LGHNA and CDR2 YNFKEQ. Trimming shortened V by 5 bases and J by 0 bases, and 8 bases separated the two germline ends. The CDR3 is made up of 14 amino acids. Clones were sequenced by immunoSEQ multiplex PCR, and TCRdb holds only the in-frame ones, with some missing. The sample comprises about 41,000 clones, approximately 80% of which are singletons, and about 2.7% rests with the top ten. Study conclusions and caveats: By week 6 at 0.1 to 3.0 mg/kg, blood CD4+ and CD8+ T cells had expanded clonally.

The sequencing here drew on CD4+ or CD8+ T cells sorted from blood, taken in a trial of the OX40 agonist ivuxolimab. This chain uses TRBV4-2 with TRBJ1-3; D is undetermined. The sequence was collected from an adult with an advanced solid tumor such as melanoma, head and neck, liver or kidney cancer. This CDR3 is CASSAQSSGNTIYF. The CDR3 bases are TGTGCCAGCAGCGCCCAGAGCTCTGGAAACACCATATATTTT.